The 15 T cell receptor beta chains in this list originate from one sample, sequenced in a study of T cells in women clearing cervical HPV infection. Clones were read by immunoSEQ multiplex PCR, and TCRdb kept only the in-frame ones, dropping some. The sample has tens of thousands of clones. The sample consisted of blood buffy coat. All receptors derive from a woman between 18 and 75 years old with a cervical HPV16 infection that either progressed to CIN3+ or cleared (not recorded which).

A remark on this clone: The missing CDR3 end, 3 residues past where the read stops, is filled in from the germline J gene. The genes are TRBV30 and TRBJ2-5, with 7 bases identical to TRBD1. Germline trimming cut 4 bases from V and 4 bases from J; bases unmatched to any gene: 9. Germline loops: CDR1 GTSNPN, CDR2 SVGIG (reference sequence). The CDR3 covers 14 residues. The part of the CDR3 DNA that was read is TGTGCCTGGAAAGTACAGGGGTTGGGAGAGACC. Translated: CAWKVQGLGET. The CDR3 in its entirety is CAWKVQGLGETQYF.

Comments on this clone: The CDR3 end is not reached by the read, which stops 3 residues before it; the germline J gene fills it in. J is TRBJ1-1 and V is TRBV2, with 7 bases lining up with TRBD1. The ends lost 6 bases at V and 3 bases at J; junction bases unmatched: 10. Germline-derived CDR1 and CDR2 are SNHLY and FYNNEI. This CDR3 is 15 amino acids long. CDR3 sequence: CASRDNPGTDTEAFF. The DNA read from the CDR3 is TGTGCCAGCAGAGATAATCCCGGGACAGACACTGAA. Using reference TRBV2 and TRBJ1-1 for the parts outside the CDR3, the full variable domain is EPEVTQTPSHQVTQMGQEVILRCVPISNHLYFYWYRQILGQKVEFLVSFYNNEISEKSEIFDDQFSVERPDGSNFTLKIRSTKLEDSAMYFCASRDNPGTDTEAFFGQGTRLTVV.

Notes on this clone: The read ends 3 residues before the CDR3 terminus; that terminus is restored from the germline J gene. The V gene is TRBV18, the J gene TRBJ2-3; no definite D call. The CDR3 spans 14 residues. Germline lookup yields CDR1 KGHSH and CDR2 LQKENI. V lost 6 bases and J 3 bases, leaving 13 bases between the germline ends. This CDR3 is CASSLKELTDTQYF. The DNA read from the CDR3 is TGTGCCAGCTCGCTCAAAGAGCTAACAGATACG. The full variable domain, rest sourced from reference TRBV18 and TRBJ2-3, is NAGVMQNPRHLVRRRGQEARLRCSPMKGHSHVYWYRQLPEEGLKFMVYLQKENIIDESGMPKERFSAEFPKEGPSILRIQQVVRGDSAAYFCASSLKELTDTQYFGPGTRLTVL.

As for this clone: The CDR3 end is not reached by the read, which stops 3 residues before it; the germline J gene fills it in. The V call is TRBV6-2 or TRBV6-3, the J call TRBJ2-1; TRBD2 matches 10 bases. This CDR3 has 17 amino acids. The germline V gene has CDR1 MNHEY and CDR2 SVGEGT. J was trimmed by 4 bases and V by 5 bases; bases with no gene match: 11. CDR3 bases read: TGTGCCAGCAGTACCGCAATAGCGGGGGGACTTTACAATGAG. Translated: CASSTAIAGGLYNE. The CDR3, in full, reads CASSTAIAGGLYNEQFF.

About this clone itself: Coverage ceases 3 residues before the CDR3 finishes, and the germline J gene fills in the end. The gene calls are TRBV11-2 and TRBJ2-1, with D perhaps matching TRBD2 (7 bases). Germline CDR1 is SGHAT and CDR2 is FQNNGV. V was trimmed by 6 bases and J by 6 bases, leaving 15 bases between them. This CDR3 has 14 amino acids. The CDR3: CASSLGGVINEQFF. Incomplete CDR3 DNA: TGTGCCAGCAGTCTAGGGGGGGTTATCAATGAG.

In regard to this clone: The read terminates 3 residues before the CDR3 end, so the remaining end is supplied by the germline J gene. V usage is TRBV19 and J usage is TRBJ2-1, with 13 bases matching TRBD2. The CDR3 totals 18 residues. Germline V lookup: CDR1 LNHDA, CDR2 SQIVND (reference sequence). The junction had 11 bases not matched to a gene; V was cut back by 6 bases and J by 3 bases. CDR3 DNA (partial): TGTGCCAGTAGCACTAGCGGGGGGGCCAACGAGGACTACAATGAG. It codes for CASSTSGGANEDYNE. The entire CDR3 protein is CASSTSGGANEDYNEQFF.

Points on this clone: The read terminates 3 residues before the CDR3 end, so the remaining end is supplied by the germline J gene. J is TRBJ1-1 and V is TRBV5-5; weak D call: TRBD1 (6 bases). The CDR3 contains 15 residues. CDR1 is SGHKS and CDR2 is YYEKEE in the germline V gene (reference sequence). V dropped 4 bases and J dropped 0 bases, with 13 bases sitting between them. CDR3 DNA, as far as it was read: TGTGCCAGCAGCACCGACAGGCTCATGAACACTGAA. Amino acid sequence: CASSTDRLMNTE. The entire CDR3 protein is CASSTDRLMNTEAFF.

Points on this clone: The read is 3 residues too short to cover the CDR3 end, so that end is filled in from the germline J gene. The rearrangement joins TRBV7-6 to TRBJ1-2; tentatively, D is TRBD1 (6 bases). The CDR3 is 14 amino acids. CDR1 and CDR2 (germline): SGHVS, FNYEAQ. CDR3 DNA (partial): TGTGCCAGCAGCTTAGAGGCAGGGGATGGTAGC. It is translated as CASSLEAGDGS. In full, the CDR3 is CASSLEAGDGSYTF.

With respect to this clone: The CDR3 extends 3 residues past the end of the read, so its final part is completed from the germline J gene. The V gene is TRBV15, the J gene TRBJ1-4; 10 nucleotides agree with TRBD1. This CDR3 spans 16 amino acids. With V trimmed by 3 bases and J by 8 bases, 9 bases remained unmatched. Germline V gene data show CDR1 as LNHNV and CDR2 as YYDKDF (reference sequence). The CDR3 DNA, read in part, is TGTGCCACCAGCAGTTTCTCCGGGACAGGGGACGAAAAA. This sequence encodes CATSSFSGTGDEK. The CDR3, in full, reads CATSSFSGTGDEKLFF.

About this clone itself: The DNA ends 3 residues before the CDR3 does, and the rest of the CDR3 is filled in from the germline J gene. This sequence joins TRBV5-1 and TRBJ2-7; D may be TRBD2 (5 bases). Trimming took off 0 bases at V and 1 base at J, with 17 bases between the two ends. This CDR3 spans 17 amino acids. Germline CDR1 SGHRS, CDR2 YFSETQ. The sequenced part of the CDR3 DNA is TGCGCCAGCAGCTTGGAGAGACTTAGCGCCGCGTCCTACGAG. Translated: CASSLERLSAASYE. The complete CDR3 protein is CASSLERLSAASYEQYF.

For this clone: The read terminates 3 residues before the CDR3 end, so the remaining end is supplied by the germline J gene. V is TRBV7-9 and J is TRBJ2-3; D gene uncertain. The CDR3 extends over 15 amino acids. CDR1 SEHNR and CDR2 FQNEAQ come from the germline V gene (reference sequence). Trimming shortened V by 1 base and J by 2 bases, and 10 bases separated the two germline ends. CDR3 bases read: TGTGCCAGCAGCTTAGATGGTACTTTCACAGATACG. Encoded protein: CASSLDGTFTDT. The entire CDR3 sequence reads CASSLDGTFTDTQYF.

For this clone: The DNA ends 3 residues before the CDR3 does, and the rest of the CDR3 is filled in from the germline J gene. The rearrangement joins TRBV12-3 or TRBV12-4 to TRBJ2-3; perhaps TRBD1 as D (6 bases). Trimming took 2 bases from V and 0 from J, leaving 21 bases between them. CDR3 size: 19 residues. The CDR3 loop is CASSLNPIGDNSSTDTQYF. CDR3 bases read: TGTGCCAGCAGTTTAAATCCCATCGGGGACAACAGTAGCACAGATACG.

A word on this clone: From the germline J gene comes the end of the CDR3, since the read stops 3 residues before it. The chain employs TRBV6-4 and TRBJ1-1; D is unresolved. CDR3 length: 13 amino acids. V was cut by 9 bases and J by 0 bases, with 11 bases left in between. CDR1 is MRHNA, CDR2 SNTAGT, per germline. CDR3 region: CARVRKMNTEAFF. CDR3 DNA (partial): TGTGCCAGAGTCAGAAAGATGAACACTGAA.

Comment on this clone: The DNA ends 3 residues before the CDR3 does, and the rest of the CDR3 is filled in from the germline J gene. This rearrangement joins TRBV20-1 to TRBJ2-3; TRBD2 matches at 9 bases. Trimming at V came to 1 base and at J to 8 bases, leaving 7 bases not matched to a gene. The germline gives CDR1 DFQATT, CDR2 SNEGSKA (reference sequence). The CDR3 runs 14 residues. The CDR3 region is CSARARGGAFTQYF. The sequenced CDR3 bases are TGCAGTGCTAGAGCCCGCGGGGGGGCCTTTACG.

As concerns this clone: The read terminates 3 residues before the CDR3 end, so the remaining end is supplied by the germline J gene. The chain is built from TRBV18 and TRBJ2-5; D is possibly TRBD1 (5 bases). Trimming removed 5 bases at V and 1 base at J, with 8 bases between. There are 13 residues in the CDR3. The germline gives CDR1 KGHSH, CDR2 LQKENI. The CDR3 is CASSGAGQETQYF. The part of the CDR3 DNA that was read is TGTGCCAGCTCAGGGGCTGGCCAAGAGACC.